The clone carrying this TCR beta chain came up once. V lost 8 bases and J lost 2; bases outside the gene matches: 4. Germline loops: CDR1 MDHEN, CDR2 SYDVKM. The CDR3 runs to 14 residues. This entry is derived from a study of blood T cell repertoires in COVID-19. Overall study context: The United States, Italy and Spain supplied acute and convalescent COVID-19 samples.

Recruited during active infection, patients (from Seattle) were subsequently followed longitudinally. Clones were read by immunoSEQ multiplex PCR, and TCRdb kept only the in-frame ones, dropping some. The sample contains about 220,000 clones, about 81% of which appear only once. Source material: peripheral blood. The rearrangement links TRBV28 to TRBJ1-4, with TRBD1 identical over 8 bases. This clonotype was sampled from a woman in her seventies with COVID-19, enrolled during active disease. The CDR3 protein is CASGRGHTNEKLFF. In DNA form, the CDR3 reads TGTGCCAGCGGCAGGGGGCACACTAATGAAAAACTGTTTTTT.